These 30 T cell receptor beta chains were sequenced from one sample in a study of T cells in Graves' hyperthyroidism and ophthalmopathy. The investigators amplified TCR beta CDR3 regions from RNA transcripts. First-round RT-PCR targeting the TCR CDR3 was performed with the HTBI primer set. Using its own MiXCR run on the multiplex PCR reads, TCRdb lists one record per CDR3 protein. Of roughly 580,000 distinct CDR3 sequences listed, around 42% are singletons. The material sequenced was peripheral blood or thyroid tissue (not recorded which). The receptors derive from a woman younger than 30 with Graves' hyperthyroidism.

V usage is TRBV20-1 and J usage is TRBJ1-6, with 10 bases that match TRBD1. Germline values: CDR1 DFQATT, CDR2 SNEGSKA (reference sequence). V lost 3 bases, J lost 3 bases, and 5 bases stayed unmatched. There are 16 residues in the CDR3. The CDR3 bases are TGCAGTGCTAGGACAGGGGGCCTTAACTATAATTCACCCCTCCACTTT. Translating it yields CSARTGGLNYNSPLHF.

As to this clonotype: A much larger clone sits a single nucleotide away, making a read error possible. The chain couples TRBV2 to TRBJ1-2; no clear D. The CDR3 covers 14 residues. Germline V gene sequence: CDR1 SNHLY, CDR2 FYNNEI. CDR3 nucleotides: TGTGCCAGCGGTGAAGCGAGAGGGCAGTATGGCTACACCTTC. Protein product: CASGEARGQYGYTF.

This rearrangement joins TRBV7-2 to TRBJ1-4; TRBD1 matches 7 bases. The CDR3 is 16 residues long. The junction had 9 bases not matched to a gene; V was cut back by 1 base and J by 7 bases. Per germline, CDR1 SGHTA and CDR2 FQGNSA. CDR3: CASSLVTGQMREKLFF. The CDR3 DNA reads TGTGCCAGCAGCTTAGTGACAGGGCAAATGCGTGAAAAACTGTTTTTT.

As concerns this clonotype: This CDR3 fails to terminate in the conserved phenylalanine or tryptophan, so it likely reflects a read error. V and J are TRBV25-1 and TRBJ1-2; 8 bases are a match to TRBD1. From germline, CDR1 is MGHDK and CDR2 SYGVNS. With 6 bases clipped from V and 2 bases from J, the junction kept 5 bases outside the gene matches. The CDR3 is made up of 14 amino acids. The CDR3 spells CASSVDRVNYGYTS. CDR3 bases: TGTGCCAGCAGCGTGGACAGGGTCAACTATGGCTACACCTCC.

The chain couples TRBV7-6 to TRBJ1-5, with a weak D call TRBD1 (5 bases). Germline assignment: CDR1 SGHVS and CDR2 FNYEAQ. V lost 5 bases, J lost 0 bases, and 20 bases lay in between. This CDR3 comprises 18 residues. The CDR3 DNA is TGTGCCAGCAGCGCGGGACCCTTTAGGAGAGATAGCAATCAGCCCCAGCATTTT. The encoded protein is CASSAGPFRRDSNQPQHF.

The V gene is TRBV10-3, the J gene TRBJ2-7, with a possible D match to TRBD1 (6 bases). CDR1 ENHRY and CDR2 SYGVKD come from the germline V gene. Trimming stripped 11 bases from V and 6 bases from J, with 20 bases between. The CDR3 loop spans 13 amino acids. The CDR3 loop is CAFRRGGGLEQYF. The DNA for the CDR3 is TGTGCCTTTCGGCGAGGGGGTGGCCTCGAGCAGTACTTC.

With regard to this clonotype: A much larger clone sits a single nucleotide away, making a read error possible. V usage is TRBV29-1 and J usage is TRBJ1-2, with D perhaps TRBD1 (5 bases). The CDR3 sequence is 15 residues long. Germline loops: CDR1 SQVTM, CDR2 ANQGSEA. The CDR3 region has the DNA TGCAGCGCCCTGAGAAGACAGCCGCAGGGCTATGGCTACGCCTTC. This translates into CSALRRQPQGYGYAF.

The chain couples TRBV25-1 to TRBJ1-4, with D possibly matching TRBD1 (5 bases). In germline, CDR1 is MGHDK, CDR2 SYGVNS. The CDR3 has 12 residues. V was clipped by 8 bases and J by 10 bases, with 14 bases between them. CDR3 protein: CASGGEWGKLFF. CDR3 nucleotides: TGTGCCAGCGGGGGGGAATGGGGAAAACTGTTTTTT. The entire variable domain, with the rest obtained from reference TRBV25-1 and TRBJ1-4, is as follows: EADIYQTPRYLVIGTGKKITLECSQTMGHDKMYWYQQDPGMELHLIHYSYGVNSTEKGDLSSESTVSRIRTEHFPLTLESARPSHTSQYLCASGGEWGKLFFGSGTQLSVL.

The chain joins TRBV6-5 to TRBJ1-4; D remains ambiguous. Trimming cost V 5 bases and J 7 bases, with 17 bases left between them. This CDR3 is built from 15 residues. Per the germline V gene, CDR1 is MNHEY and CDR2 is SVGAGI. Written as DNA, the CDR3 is TGTGCCAGCAGTCCCCACGGGTCTTCGGGTGAAAAACTGTTTTTT. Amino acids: CASSPHGSSGEKLFF.

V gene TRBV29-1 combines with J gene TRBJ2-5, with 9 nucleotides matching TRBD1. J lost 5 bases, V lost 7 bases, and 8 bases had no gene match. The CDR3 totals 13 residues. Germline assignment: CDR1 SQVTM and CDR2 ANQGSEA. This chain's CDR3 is CSAVQGASETQYF. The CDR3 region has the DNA TGCAGCGCCGTACAGGGGGCATCGGAGACCCAGTACTTC.

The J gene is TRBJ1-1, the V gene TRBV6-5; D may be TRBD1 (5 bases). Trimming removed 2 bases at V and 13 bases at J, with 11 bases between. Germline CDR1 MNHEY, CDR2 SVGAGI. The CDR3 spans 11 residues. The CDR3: CASSYRDESFF. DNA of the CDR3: TGTGCCAGCAGTTACAGGGACGAGAGTTTCTTT.

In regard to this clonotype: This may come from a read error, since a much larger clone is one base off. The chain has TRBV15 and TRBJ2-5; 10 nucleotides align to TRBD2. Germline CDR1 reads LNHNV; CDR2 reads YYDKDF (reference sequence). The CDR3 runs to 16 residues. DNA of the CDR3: TGTGCCACCAGCTCACGACTAGCGGGCCTACAAGAGGCCCAGTACTTC. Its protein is CATSSRLAGLQEAQYF.

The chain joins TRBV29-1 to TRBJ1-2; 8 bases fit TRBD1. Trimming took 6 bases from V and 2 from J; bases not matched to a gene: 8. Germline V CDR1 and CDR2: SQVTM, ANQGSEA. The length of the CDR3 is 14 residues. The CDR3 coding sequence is TGCAGCGTCGACGCTCAGGGGGCCAACTATGGCTACACCTTC. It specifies CSVDAQGANYGYTF.

Here the CDR3 DNA reads TGTGCCAGCAGCTCCCACACAACCCGGACACGGCCCACCGGGGAGCTGTTTTTT. Translating it yields CASSSHTTRTRPTGELFF. The chain joins TRBV7-2 to TRBJ2-2; D possibly corresponds to TRBD1 (5 bases). The CDR3 spans 18 residues. Germline loops: CDR1 SGHTA, CDR2 FQGNSA. The ends were cut back, 4 bases at V and 4 bases at J, with 22 bases in the middle.

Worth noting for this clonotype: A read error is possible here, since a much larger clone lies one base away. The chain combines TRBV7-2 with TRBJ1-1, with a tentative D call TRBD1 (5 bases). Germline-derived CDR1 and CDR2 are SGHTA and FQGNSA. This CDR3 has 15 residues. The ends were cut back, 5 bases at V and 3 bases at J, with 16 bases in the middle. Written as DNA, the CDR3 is TGTGCCAGCAGCCCCCTCCGTGGAGGGGACACTGAAGCTTTCTTT. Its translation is CASSPLRGGDTEAFF.

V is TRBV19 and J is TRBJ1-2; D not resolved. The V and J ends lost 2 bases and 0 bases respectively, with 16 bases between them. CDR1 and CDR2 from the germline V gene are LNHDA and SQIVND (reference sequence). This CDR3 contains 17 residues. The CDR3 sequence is CASSIQQKTRANYGYTF. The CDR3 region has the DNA TGTGCCAGTAGTATACAGCAGAAAACGAGGGCTAACTATGGCTACACCTTC.

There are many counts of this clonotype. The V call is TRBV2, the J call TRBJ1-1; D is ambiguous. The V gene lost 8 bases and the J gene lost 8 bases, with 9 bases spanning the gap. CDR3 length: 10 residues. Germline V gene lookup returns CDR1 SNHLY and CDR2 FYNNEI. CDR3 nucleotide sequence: TGTGCCAGCGGCTACAGAGAAGCTTTCTTT. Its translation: CASGYREAFF.

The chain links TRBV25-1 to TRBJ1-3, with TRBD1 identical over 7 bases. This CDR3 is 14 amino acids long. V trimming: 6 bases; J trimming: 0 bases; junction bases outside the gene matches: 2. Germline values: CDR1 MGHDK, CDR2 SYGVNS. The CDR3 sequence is CASRRDSSGNTIYF. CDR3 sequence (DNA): TGTGCCAGCAGACGGGACAGCTCTGGAAACACCATATATTTT.

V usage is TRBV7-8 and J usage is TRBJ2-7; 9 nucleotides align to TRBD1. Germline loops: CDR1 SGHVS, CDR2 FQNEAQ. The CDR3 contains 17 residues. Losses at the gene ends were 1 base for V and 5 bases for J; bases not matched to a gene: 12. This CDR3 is CASSLGARTGAGDEQYF. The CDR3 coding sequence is TGTGCCAGCAGCTTAGGCGCCCGGACAGGGGCTGGGGACGAGCAGTACTTC.

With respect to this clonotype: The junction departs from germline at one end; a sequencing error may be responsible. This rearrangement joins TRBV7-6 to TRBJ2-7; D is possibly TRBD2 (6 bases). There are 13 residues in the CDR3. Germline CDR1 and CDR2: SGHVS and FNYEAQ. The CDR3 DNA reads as TGTGCTAGCAGCCGGGACTTCGGGGCGGAGCAGTACTTC. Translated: CASSRDFGAEQYF.

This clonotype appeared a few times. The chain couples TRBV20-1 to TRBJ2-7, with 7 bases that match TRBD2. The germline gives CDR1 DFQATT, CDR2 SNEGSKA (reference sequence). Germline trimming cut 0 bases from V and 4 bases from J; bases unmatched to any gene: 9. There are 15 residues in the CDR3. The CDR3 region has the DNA TGCAGTGCTAGAGATGGCGGGAGTAACGGGTACGAGCAGTACTTC. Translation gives CSARDGGSNGYEQYF.

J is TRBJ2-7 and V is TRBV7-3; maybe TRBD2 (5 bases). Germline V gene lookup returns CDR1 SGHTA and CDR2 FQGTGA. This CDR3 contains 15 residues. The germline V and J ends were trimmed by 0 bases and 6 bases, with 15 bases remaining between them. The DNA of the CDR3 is TGTGCCAGCAGCTTAACATCCCATTCGAGCGGCGAGCAGTACTTC. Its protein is CASSLTSHSSGEQYF.

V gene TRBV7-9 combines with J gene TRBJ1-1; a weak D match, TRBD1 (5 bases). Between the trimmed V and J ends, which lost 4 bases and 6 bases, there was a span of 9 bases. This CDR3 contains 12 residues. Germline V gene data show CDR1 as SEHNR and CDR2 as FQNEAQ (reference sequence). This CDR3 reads CASSYRGAEAFF. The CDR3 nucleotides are TGTGCCAGCAGCTATAGGGGTGCTGAAGCTTTCTTT.

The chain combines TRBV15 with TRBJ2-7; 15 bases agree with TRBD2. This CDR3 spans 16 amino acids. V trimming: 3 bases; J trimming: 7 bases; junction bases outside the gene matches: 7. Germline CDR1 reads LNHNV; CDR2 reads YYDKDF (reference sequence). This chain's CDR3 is CATSSDFGTSGREQYF. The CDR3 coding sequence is TGTGCCACCAGCAGCGACTTCGGGACTAGCGGGAGGGAGCAGTACTTC.

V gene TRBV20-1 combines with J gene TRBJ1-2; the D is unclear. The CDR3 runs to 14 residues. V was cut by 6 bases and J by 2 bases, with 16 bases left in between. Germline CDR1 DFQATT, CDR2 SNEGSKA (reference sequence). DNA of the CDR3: TGCAGTGCCCCCCAGGTTACACAGAACTATGGCTACACCTTC. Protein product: CSAPQVTQNYGYTF.

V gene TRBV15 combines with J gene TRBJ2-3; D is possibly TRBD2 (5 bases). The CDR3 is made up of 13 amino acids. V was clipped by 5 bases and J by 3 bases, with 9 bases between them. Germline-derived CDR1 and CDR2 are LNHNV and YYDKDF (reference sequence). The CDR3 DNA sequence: TGTGCCACCAGCCCCCGAGGGACAGATACGCAGTATTTT. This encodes CATSPRGTDTQYF. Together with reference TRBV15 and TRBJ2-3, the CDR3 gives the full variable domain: DAMVIQNPRYQVTQFGKPVTLSCSQTLNHNVMYWYQQKSSQAPKLLFHYYDKDFNNEADTPDNFQSRRPNTSFCFLDIRSPGLGDTAMYLCATSPRGTDTQYFGPGTRLTVL.

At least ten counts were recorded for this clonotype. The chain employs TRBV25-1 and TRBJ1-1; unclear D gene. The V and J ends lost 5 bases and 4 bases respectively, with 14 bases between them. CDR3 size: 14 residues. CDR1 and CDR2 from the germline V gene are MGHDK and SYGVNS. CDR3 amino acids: CASSPDPSRTEAFF. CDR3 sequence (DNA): TGTGCCAGCAGTCCAGACCCATCTCGCACTGAAGCTTTCTTT.

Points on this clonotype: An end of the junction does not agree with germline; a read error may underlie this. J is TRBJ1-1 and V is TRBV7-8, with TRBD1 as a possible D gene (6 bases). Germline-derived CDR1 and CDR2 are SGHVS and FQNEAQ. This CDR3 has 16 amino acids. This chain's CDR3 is CASSQEPQGMNTEAFF. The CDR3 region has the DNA TGCGCCAGCAGCCAAGAGCCCCAGGGGATGAACACTGAAGCTTTCTTT. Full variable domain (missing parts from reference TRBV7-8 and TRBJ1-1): GAGVSQSPRYKVAKRGQDVALRCDPISGHVSLFWYQQALGQGPEFLTYFQNEAQLDKSGLPSDRFFAERPEGSVSTLKIQRTQQEDSAVYLCASSQEPQGMNTEAFFGQGTRLTVV.

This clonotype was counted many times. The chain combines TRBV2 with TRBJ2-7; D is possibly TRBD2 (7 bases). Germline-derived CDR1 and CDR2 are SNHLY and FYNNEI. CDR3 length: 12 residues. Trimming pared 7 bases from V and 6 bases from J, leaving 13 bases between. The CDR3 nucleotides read TGTGCCAGCATTCCGGGGGGCGCCGAGCAGTACTTC. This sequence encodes CASIPGGAEQYF.

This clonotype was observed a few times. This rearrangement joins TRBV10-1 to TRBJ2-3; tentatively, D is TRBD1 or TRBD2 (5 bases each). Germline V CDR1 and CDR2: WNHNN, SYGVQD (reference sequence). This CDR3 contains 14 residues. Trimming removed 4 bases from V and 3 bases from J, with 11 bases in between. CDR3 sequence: CASSGSWGTDTQYF. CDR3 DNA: TGCGCCAGCAGTGGCAGCTGGGGGACAGATACGCAGTATTTT.